The clone carrying this T cell receptor (beta chain) was observed at least ten times. The antigen is undetermined. V dropped 3 bases and J dropped 1 base, with 3 bases sitting between them. Germline assignment: CDR1 SQVTM and CDR2 ANQGSEA. The CDR3 contains 11 residues. TCRdb used MiXCR to reprocess the multiplex PCR reads, holding one entry per CDR3 protein. Of 100,000 to 150,000 distinct CDR3 sequences in the sample, more than 20% are singletons; the top ten hold just over 2.5%. This sample is part of a study of breast tumors, draining lymph nodes, adjacent tissues. Study-wide results and limits: The lymph node origin of tumor T cells was framed as consistent with a hypothesis, not demonstrated. Data fit most tumor T cells coming from lymph node, expanding in tumor. Luminal-like breast cancer showed significantly higher tumor–nontumor repertoire similarity than basal-like. Compared with lymph nodes, tumors were less diverse; compared with nontumor tissue, more.

The lymph nodes were axillary draining lymph nodes from breast cancer patients. The rearrangement links TRBV29-1 to TRBJ1-2; D not resolved. Sequencing was done on a sample of axillary lymph node tissue. The receptor was isolated from a female donor with breast cancer. Some clones in this sample may be carry-over from other donors' samples. In DNA, the CDR3 is TGCAGCGTTGAGAGTAACTATGGCTACACCTTC. Its protein is CSVESNYGYTF.